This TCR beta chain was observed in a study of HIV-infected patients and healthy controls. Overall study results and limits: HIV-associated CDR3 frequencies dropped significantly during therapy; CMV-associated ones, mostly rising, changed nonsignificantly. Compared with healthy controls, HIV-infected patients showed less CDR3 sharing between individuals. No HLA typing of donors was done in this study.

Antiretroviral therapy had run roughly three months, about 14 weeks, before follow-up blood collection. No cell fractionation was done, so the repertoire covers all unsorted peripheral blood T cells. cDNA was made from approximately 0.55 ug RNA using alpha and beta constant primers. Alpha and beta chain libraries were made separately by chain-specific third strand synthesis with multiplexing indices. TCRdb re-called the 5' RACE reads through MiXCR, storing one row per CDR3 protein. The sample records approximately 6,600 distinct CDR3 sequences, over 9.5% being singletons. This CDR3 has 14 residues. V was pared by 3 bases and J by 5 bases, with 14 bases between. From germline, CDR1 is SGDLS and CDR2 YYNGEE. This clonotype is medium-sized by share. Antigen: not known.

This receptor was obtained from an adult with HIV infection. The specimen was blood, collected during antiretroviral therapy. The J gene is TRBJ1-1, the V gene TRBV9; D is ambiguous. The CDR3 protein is CASSDTAGRTEAFF. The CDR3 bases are TGTGCCAGCAGCGACACAGCCGGCCGGACTGAAGCTTTCTTT.